Sequencing of this TCR beta chain was carried out in a study of T cells in Graves' hyperthyroidism and ophthalmopathy. Study information: Peripheral blood was drawn at first diagnosis, prior to all treatment.

The germline V and J ends were trimmed by 5 bases and 3 bases, with 13 bases remaining between them. Germline-derived CDR1 and CDR2 are SGHTA and FQGNSA. The CDR3 is 14 amino acids. Remarks on this clonotype: Its antigen is still unknown.

The definition of stable Graves' hyperthyroidism was no ophthalmopathy progression within 18 months. Newly diagnosed patients aged 18 to 65 had hyperthyroidism of under 2 months' duration. Amplification of TCR beta CDR3 regions was performed using RNA transcripts as template. A set of HTBI primers served as the primers for a first-round RT-PCR of the TCR CDR3. TCRdb reprocessed the multiplex PCR reads via MiXCR and lists one record per CDR3 protein. The table includes hundreds of thousands of distinct CDR3 sequences, 35% detected once. Study conclusions and caveats: Most expanded thyroid clonotypes above 0.001 recurred in blood.

V and J are TRBV7-2 and TRBJ1-1, with a weak D call TRBD1 (6 bases). This sequence originates from a woman aged 40 to 50 with Graves' hyperthyroidism. Material for sequencing was blood. The CDR3 reads CASSQGRGYTEAFF. The DNA of the CDR3 is TGTGCCAGCAGCCAAGGCAGGGGCTACACTGAAGCTTTCTTT.